The TCR beta chain described here comes from a study of PD-1 blockade in classical Hodgkin lymphoma. Findings and limits, study-wide: CD8+ TCR diversity did not rise significantly by C4D1, unlike CD4+. It was among complete responders that baseline diversity resembled that of newly diagnosed patients. Some patients started nivolumab under 1 year after ASCT, and they were excluded.

CDR1 and CDR2 from the germline V gene are MNHEY and SVGAGI. The V and J ends lost 6 bases and 4 bases respectively, with 6 bases between them. The CDR3 runs 12 residues. Time point denoted: cycle 4 day 1 (C4D1), after five to seven weeks of nivolumab. No patient escaped relapse after autologous stem cell transplantation, and brentuximab vedotin exposure varied. This clone was seen only once. Its specificity is unknown. Data came from immunoSEQ multiplex PCR; TCRdb stores just in-frame clones and leaves some out. The sample has tens of thousands of clones, about 90% seen once. The chain couples TRBV6-5 to TRBJ2-2; unclear D gene. The clonotype was recovered from a human donor with classical Hodgkin lymphoma. This material consisted of peripheral blood mononuclear cells (PBMCs), taken before the fourth cycle of nivolumab. In DNA form, the CDR3 reads TGTGCCAGCAGACTCGGCACCGGGGAGCTGTTTTTT. This sequence encodes CASRLGTGELFF.